The following is a T cell receptor beta chain sequence with its context. This clonotype is medium-sized (0.01 to 0.1%). Its antigen remains unidentified. No much larger clone exists at a distance of one base, and base qualities are not known. Library generation was performed with 5' RACE. Sequenced using a NextSeq 500. To allow correction of PCR and sequencing errors, the TCR library protocol tagged every TCR cDNA molecule with a unique molecular identifier. Turning to the authors' computational methods: Decombinator tools were used for TCR identification, UMI-based error correction and CDR3 extraction. Expanded TCRs were defined as those above a frequency of 2 per 1,000, corresponding to the top 1% of the tumor frequency distribution. Expanded tumor TCRs were classed as regional if statistically deemed absent (corrected P<0.05) from at least one tumor region, otherwise ubiquitous. Renyi diversity was computed with the R vegan package after each repertoire had been subsampled 100 times to 5,000 TCRs. CDR3 similarity networks were built from amino acid triplet string-kernel similarity, connecting CDR3s with pairwise similarity above 0.82. In-frame beta chains were kept once TCRdb had trimmed the public reads at Q25 with fastp and called clones with MiXCR. Each entry merges the rows of one CDR3 protein and shows their most common DNA and genes. TCRdb's processing, not the authors', yielded these V and J calls. In this sample the table shows 3,000 or so distinct CDR3 sequences, about 6.3% of which occur a single time. The top ten clonotypes cover around 8.5% of the sample.

The data were obtained in a study of spatial heterogeneity in lung cancer (dated 2019 in TCRdb). With regard to the full study: Beta-chain transcripts were consistently detected in greater numbers than alpha-chain transcripts, which likely reflects a higher abundance of beta-chain transcripts. In non-small cell lung cancer, the study made a quantitative comparison of TCR alpha and beta repertoires among multiple tumor regions, matched nontumor lung and blood. The study linked features of the TCR repertoire to counts of nonsynonymous mutations, which were determined by whole-exome sequencing of tumor tissue. At surgery, hundreds of tumor regions, around 65 matched nontumor lung samples and 45 to 60 PBMC samples were TCR-sequenced for both alpha and beta chains. In the raw uncorrected reads, each unique combination of TCR and UMI appeared on average more than ten times. A strong correlation was found between TCR transcript counts in tumor regions and a T cell transcriptional module score from matched bulk RNA-seq.

Interpreted using the paper, the time point label stands for: sample taken at primary tumor resection. Donors were around 69 patients with early-stage, untreated non-small cell lung cancer from the lung TRACERx cohort. For TCR sequencing, whole RNA was extracted from tumor and nontumor lung tissue, or from cryopreserved PBMC samples, and no cell sorting was done. Only patients for whom sufficient RNA was available from at least two tumor regions were selected for TCR sequencing. Before being selected, tumor and adjacent nontumor lung specimens were reviewed by a lung pathologist. The paper's findings and limits, for the study overall: Counts of ubiquitous and regional expanded TCRs were found to correlate with counts of ubiquitous and regional nonsynonymous mutations, respectively. The tumor nonsynonymous mutation count correlated with the number of expanded alpha and beta TCRs within the tumor. TCR-seq coverage of tumor T cells was estimated at only around 7% for alpha chains and 13% for beta chains. Additional single-cell paired TCR alpha and beta sequencing was considered necessary to confirm, at a functional level, the hypothesis that regional TCRs recognize regional mutations.

Reading from cysteine to phenylalanine, the CDR3 counts 13 amino acids. Of all the DNA, just the CDR3 is kept, 39 bases in frame from base 1. V lost 4 bases and J lost 3 bases; the stretch between them is 9 bases long. Taken from the germline V gene (reference sequence), the CDR1 and CDR2 loops are SEHNR and FQNEAQ. The sample was lung tumor tissue, taken at surgery. This TCR came from a male donor with early-stage non-small cell lung cancer. In this chain, TRBV7-9 is recombined with TRBJ2-5; TRBD2 might be the D gene, on 6 matching bases. The CDR3 region reads CASSSSGEETQYF. The DNA sequence is TGTGCCAGCAGCTCCTCGGGGGAAGAGACCCAGTACTTC. When the CDR3 is completed using the reference TRBV7-9 and TRBJ2-5 genes on either side, the full variable domain is DTGVSQNPRHKITKRGQNVTFRCDPISEHNRLYWYRQTLGQGPEFLTYFQNEAQLEKSRLLSDRFSAERPKGSFSTLEIQRTEQGDSAMYLCASSSSGEETQYFGPGTRLLVL.